The next 32 T cell receptor beta chains were all read from a single sample in a study of human T cells and chemical hapten exposure. Sample treatment: therapeutic diphenylcyclopropenone sensitization with weekly scalp DPC. Each cDNA molecule in the library carried unique molecular identifiers. TCRdb re-derived calls from the reads in MiXCR, one entry per CDR3 protein. The sample lists under 4,000 distinct CDR3 sequences, 45% to 50% occurring once. The sequences come from whole blood, collected before DPC sensitization or 2, 6, or about 24 weeks after (not recorded which). These receptors were obtained from an adult with alopecia areata. Some clones in this sample may be carry-over from other donors' samples. This table probably holds off-target reads from a library built for another chain.

The CDR3 DNA reads as TGTGCCAGCAGCGCCGGGACTAGCTACCTCGATGAGCAGTTCTTC. It yields the protein CASSAGTSYLDEQFF. This chain uses TRBV7-3 with TRBJ2-1; 9 nucleotides agree with TRBD2. The CDR3 extends over 15 amino acids. The germline CDR1 and CDR2 sequences are SGHTA and FQGTGA. V lost 5 bases, J lost 8 bases, and 10 bases stayed unmatched.

The rearrangement joins TRBV20-1 to TRBJ2-7; TRBD2 agrees at 10 bases. Germline lookup yields CDR1 DFQATT and CDR2 SNEGSKA (reference sequence). Germline trimming cut 3 bases from V and 2 bases from J; bases unmatched to any gene: 7. The CDR3 runs 15 residues. This CDR3 reads CSASPPSGGTYEQYF. CDR3 nucleotide sequence: TGCAGTGCTAGCCCCCCTAGCGGGGGAACCTACGAGCAGTACTTC.

This clonotype has just a few counts. The chain combines TRBV19 with TRBJ2-6; D is unclear. Germline assignment: CDR1 LNHDA and CDR2 SQIVND (reference sequence). The CDR3 runs 15 residues. Between the trimmed V and J ends, which lost 6 bases and 1 base, there was a span of 10 bases. The CDR3 reads CASSNLRSGANVLTF. The CDR3 DNA reads TGTGCCAGTAGCAACCTAAGGTCTGGGGCCAACGTCCTGACTTTC.

J is TRBJ2-3 and V is TRBV3-1; 10 positions match TRBD2. CDR1 is LGHDT and CDR2 is YNNKEL in the germline V gene (reference sequence). Germline trimming cut 3 bases from V and 8 bases from J; bases unmatched to any gene: 5. This CDR3 is 14 amino acids long. The CDR3 loop is CASSQRTSGSTQYF. The CDR3 DNA reads TGTGCCAGCAGCCAGAGGACTAGCGGTAGTACGCAGTATTTT.

The chain links TRBV27 to TRBJ2-5, with 9 bases that match TRBD2. Germline CDR1 reads MNHEY; CDR2 reads SMNVEV (reference sequence). The CDR3 is 15 amino acids. With 3 bases clipped from V and 5 bases from J, the junction kept 7 bases outside the gene matches. The CDR3 sequence is CASSFLSGGSETQYF. The DNA for the CDR3 is TGTGCCAGCAGTTTTCTAAGCGGGGGGTCCGAGACCCAGTACTTC.

V gene TRBV5-1 combines with J gene TRBJ2-3; TRBD2 matches at 7 bases. With V trimmed by 0 bases and J by 2 bases, 6 bases remained unmatched. This CDR3 has 16 amino acids. CDR1 and CDR2 from the germline V gene are SGHRS and YFSETQ. CDR3 sequence: CASSLAPSGATDTQYF. CDR3 nucleotide sequence: TGCGCCAGCAGCTTGGCCCCGAGCGGGGCCACAGATACGCAGTATTTT.

V and J are TRBV7-2 and TRBJ1-2, with D possibly TRBD1 on 6 matching bases. This CDR3 region has 14 residues. Germline loops: CDR1 SGHTA, CDR2 FQGNSA. With 5 bases removed from V and 2 bases from J, the gap between germline ends came to 12 bases. The chain's CDR3 is CASSIQGVNYGYTF. As DNA, the CDR3 is TGTGCCAGCAGCATACAGGGAGTCAACTATGGCTACACCTTC.

The gene calls are TRBV20-1 and TRBJ2-3; 8 bases are shared with TRBD2. Losses at the gene ends were 4 bases for V and 6 bases for J; bases not matched to a gene: 12. CDR3 length equals 15 residues. The V gene's germline CDR1 is DFQATT and CDR2 SNEGSKA (reference sequence). This CDR3 is CSATPGTRSYDTQYF. The CDR3 nucleotides read TGCAGTGCTACCCCCGGGACTAGAAGCTACGATACGCAGTATTTT.

The CDR3: CASSTQGTQPQHF. The CDR3 coding sequence is TGTGCCAGTAGTACACAGGGGACTCAGCCCCAGCATTTT. V is TRBV19 and J is TRBJ1-5; TRBD1 aligns across 7 bases. V trimming: 4 bases; J trimming: 6 bases; junction bases outside the gene matches: 3. The germline V gene has CDR1 LNHDA and CDR2 SQIVND (reference sequence). The CDR3 sequence is 13 residues long.

The chain combines TRBV29-1 with TRBJ2-7; 11 positions match TRBD1. This CDR3 is 12 amino acids long. The V gene's germline CDR1 is SQVTM and CDR2 ANQGSEA. The ends lost 7 bases at V and 6 bases at J; junction bases unmatched: 5. CDR3: CSAGQGAGEQYF. DNA for the CDR3: TGCAGCGCAGGACAGGGGGCAGGCGAGCAGTACTTC.

The chain's CDR3 is CSAPDRTNIQYF. In DNA, the CDR3 is TGCAGTGCACCGGACAGAACAAACATTCAGTACTTC. The chain couples TRBV20-1 to TRBJ2-4, with D maybe TRBD1 (6 bases). This CDR3 has 12 amino acids. CDR1 is DFQATT and CDR2 is SNEGSKA in the germline V gene (reference sequence). Trimming removed 6 bases at V and 6 bases at J, with 12 bases between.

The chain is built from TRBV10-2 and TRBJ2-2; 8 nucleotides agree with TRBD1. Per germline, CDR1 WSHSY and CDR2 SAAADI. This CDR3 region has 14 residues. The trim removed 8 bases at V and 2 bases at J, leaving 4 bases unmatched. CDR3 nucleotides: TGCGCCAGCTTTGGACAGGGAAACACCGGGGAGCTGTTTTTT. Translated, it gives CASFGQGNTGELFF.

This clonotype was seen only a few times. The chain couples TRBV4-1 to TRBJ2-5; unclear D gene. This CDR3 is built from 15 residues. Trimming stripped 1 base from V and 0 bases from J, with 9 bases between. CDR1 is MGHRA and CDR2 is YSYEKL in the germline V gene. CDR3: CASSQVVRYQETQYF. The CDR3, as DNA: TGCGCCAGCAGCCAAGTAGTTCGGTACCAAGAGACCCAGTACTTC.

The chain has TRBV2 and TRBJ2-7; 9 nucleotides match TRBD1. Per germline, CDR1 SNHLY and CDR2 FYNNEI. J was trimmed by 5 bases and V by 4 bases; bases with no gene match: 6. The CDR3 covers 14 residues. DNA of the CDR3: TGTGCCAGCAGTGTCGACAGGGGGGTGAACGAGCAGTACTTC. It is translated as CASSVDRGVNEQYF.

This rearrangement joins TRBV20-1 to TRBJ2-3; TRBD2 might be the D (6 bases). Trimming pared 1 base from V and 4 bases from J, leaving 15 bases between. Germline lookup yields CDR1 DFQATT and CDR2 SNEGSKA (reference sequence). The CDR3 sequence is 15 residues long. The CDR3 here is CSARVWRLVSDTQYF. The CDR3 bases are TGCAGTGCTAGAGTTTGGAGACTAGTATCAGATACGCAGTATTTT.

The chain links TRBV19 to TRBJ2-1, with D maybe TRBD1 (6 bases). The germline V gene has CDR1 LNHDA and CDR2 SQIVND (reference sequence). The CDR3 consists of 17 residues. The ends were cut back, 4 bases at V and 0 bases at J, with 16 bases in the middle. CDR3 in amino acids: CASSRIQGRSSYNEQFF. In nucleotides, the CDR3 is TGTGCCAGTAGTAGAATACAGGGAAGGAGCTCCTACAATGAGCAGTTCTTC.

This chain uses TRBV5-5 with TRBJ2-1; the match to TRBD2 covers 8 bases. V shed 6 bases and J 3 bases; nucleotides not matched to a gene: 11. Germline V gene lookup returns CDR1 SGHKS and CDR2 YYEKEE (reference sequence). CDR3 length: 16 residues. The CDR3 coding sequence is TGTGCCAGCAACTTCCGGATAGCGGGGAGCTACAATGAGCAGTTCTTC. It yields the protein CASNFRIAGSYNEQFF.

This clonotype was seen a handful of times. This chain uses TRBV10-1 with TRBJ2-5, with D perhaps TRBD2 (6 bases). CDR3 length: 14 amino acids. V was clipped by 0 bases and J by 5 bases, with 10 bases between them. Germline loops: CDR1 WNHNN, CDR2 SYGVQD (reference sequence). This CDR3 reads CASSESGGFETQYF. CDR3 coding DNA: TGCGCCAGCAGTGAGTCTGGAGGGTTTGAGACCCAGTACTTC.

There are a few counts of this clonotype. The chain links TRBV6-4 to TRBJ2-2; D call uncertain. This CDR3 spans 14 amino acids. V gave up 2 bases and J gave up 3 bases, with 7 bases separating them. Per germline, CDR1 MRHNA and CDR2 SNTAGT. The CDR3: CASSDDTHTGELFF. Here the CDR3 DNA reads TGTGCCAGCAGTGACGACACCCACACCGGGGAGCTGTTTTTT.

This clonotype was seen a few times. J is TRBJ1-2 and V is TRBV9; the match to TRBD1 covers 7 bases. The CDR3 extends over 17 amino acids. V lost 3 bases, J lost 6 bases, and 17 bases stayed unmatched. CDR1 and CDR2 from the germline V gene are SGDLS and YYNGEE. The CDR3 DNA reads TGTGCCAGCAGCGCCGATCTTTTTGTGGACAGGTTAAATGGCTACACCTTC. Translation: CASSADLFVDRLNGYTF.

This clonotype was detected a few times. This sequence joins TRBV14 and TRBJ2-7, with a tentative D call TRBD1 (6 bases). V dropped 1 base and J dropped 4 bases, with 17 bases sitting between them. CDR3 length equals 16 residues. CDR1 is SGHDN and CDR2 is FVKESK in the germline V gene. The CDR3 loop is CASSQVGGTTEYEQYF. CDR3 sequence (DNA): TGTGCCAGCAGCCAAGTCGGTGGGACAACCGAGTACGAGCAGTACTTC.

V and J are TRBV18 and TRBJ2-4, with TRBD2 identical over 8 bases. With 2 bases clipped from V and 3 bases from J, the junction kept 6 bases outside the gene matches. The CDR3 is made up of 16 amino acids. Germline assignment: CDR1 KGHSH and CDR2 LQKENI. The chain's CDR3 is CASSPFGGEVKNIQYF. CDR3 nucleotide sequence: TGTGCCAGCTCACCATTCGGGGGGGAAGTCAAAAACATTCAGTACTTC.

The genes are TRBV20-1 and TRBJ2-3; D gene ambiguous. Germline V gene lookup returns CDR1 DFQATT and CDR2 SNEGSKA (reference sequence). V was clipped by 1 base and J by 0 bases, with 11 bases between them. This CDR3 contains 15 residues. CDR3 protein: CSARAAQSSTDTQYF. The CDR3 coding sequence is TGCAGTGCTAGAGCAGCCCAGTCTAGCACAGATACGCAGTATTTT.

The J gene is TRBJ2-1, the V gene TRBV11-1; D unresolved. Germline values: CDR1 SGHAT, CDR2 FQDESV (reference sequence). This CDR3 comprises 12 residues. Between the trimmed V and J ends, which lost 5 bases and 8 bases, there was a span of 10 bases. The CDR3 DNA reads TGTGCCAGCAGCCACACAAACCATGAGCAGTTCTTC. This translates into CASSHTNHEQFF.

The chain has TRBV6-5 and TRBJ1-1, with D unresolved. Germline V gives CDR1 MNHEY, CDR2 SVGAGI. Trimming removed 6 bases from V and 3 bases from J, with 14 bases in between. This CDR3 is built from 14 residues. As DNA, the CDR3 is TGTGCCAGCAGGGCTGCTGGGTCCTACACTGAAGCTTTCTTT. Its protein is CASRAAGSYTEAFF.

The chain joins TRBV30 to TRBJ2-7, with D possibly being TRBD1 (6 bases). The germline CDR1 and CDR2 sequences are GTSNPN and SVGIG (reference sequence). V was cut by 0 bases and J by 3 bases, with 12 bases left in between. This CDR3 has 14 residues. CDR3 protein: CAWSVGQGYYEQYF. For the CDR3, the DNA is TGTGCCTGGAGTGTTGGGCAGGGGTACTACGAGCAGTACTTC.

This rearrangement joins TRBV29-1 to TRBJ2-5; perhaps TRBD1 as D (7 bases). Trimming shortened V by 0 bases and J by 5 bases, and 31 bases separated the two germline ends. The CDR3 has 20 residues. The germline V gene encodes CDR1 SQVTM and CDR2 ANQGSEA. CDR3 loop: CSVEEAPVARGRTGVETQYF. The CDR3 DNA is TGCAGCGTTGAAGAGGCGCCGGTCGCCAGGGGGAGAACGGGGGTCGAGACCCAGTACTTC.

This sequence joins TRBV12-3 or TRBV12-4 and TRBJ2-2; TRBD1 matches 7 bases. The J segment lost 5 bases and the V segment lost 9 bases, leaving 6 bases of the junction unmatched. The CDR3 has 13 amino acids. CDR3 region: CARRTGSTGELFF. CDR3 DNA sequence: TGTGCCAGGCGGACAGGATCGACCGGGGAGCTGTTTTTT.

The chain combines TRBV19 with TRBJ2-3; no definite D call. This CDR3 has 15 amino acids. Germline V lookup: CDR1 LNHDA, CDR2 SQIVND (reference sequence). V shed 2 bases and J shed 0 bases, with 9 bases lying between them. CDR3 in DNA: TGTGCCAGTAGTATAATCGGCGGAAGCACAGATACGCAGTATTTT. It is translated as CASSIIGGSTDTQYF.

V gene TRBV12-3 or TRBV12-4 combines with J gene TRBJ2-7; D perhaps matches TRBD2 (5 bases). The CDR3 spans 14 residues. The V end lost 5 bases, the J end lost 0 bases, and 11 bases lay between the germline ends. In DNA form, the CDR3 reads TGTGCCAGCAGTCCCGGGGTCACCTCCTACGAGCAGTACTTC. It yields the protein CASSPGVTSYEQYF.

The rearrangement uses TRBV9 and TRBJ2-2, with a tentative D call TRBD2 (6 bases). The germline gives CDR1 SGDLS, CDR2 YYNGEE. This CDR3 has 14 amino acids. The ends were cut back, 2 bases at V and 8 bases at J, with 13 bases in the middle. CDR3: CASSVGLRSGELFF. Here the CDR3 DNA reads TGTGCCAGCAGCGTGGGACTTCGGTCGGGGGAGCTGTTTTTT.

This clonotype showed up just a few times. The chain employs TRBV29-1 and TRBJ2-7; the D call may be TRBD1 or TRBD2 (5 bases each). The CDR3 runs 12 residues. Germline assignment: CDR1 SQVTM and CDR2 ANQGSEA. V was cut by 4 bases and J by 5 bases, with 12 bases left in between. The CDR3 DNA sequence: TGCAGCGTTGGGGTAGGGACCCACGAGCAGTACTTC. Protein sequence: CSVGVGTHEQYF.